This T cell receptor beta chain was sequenced during a study of blood T cell repertoires in COVID-19. Across the study: T cells, B-cell-depleted T cells, or PBMCs supplied cDNA or gDNA.

This CDR3 contains 17 residues. From germline, CDR1 is MDHEN and CDR2 SYDVKM. The V end was cut by 6 bases, the J end by 3 bases, with 21 bases between. Participants, about 18 to 90 years old, spanned some 23 US areas. Repertoires were generated with immunoSEQ multiplex PCR, while TCRdb's copy carries only in-frame clones and drops some. The table lists about 280,000 clones, approximately 90% of them singletons. This chain connects TRBV28 to TRBJ1-5, with D unclear. This TCR was recovered from a man aged 40-55 years who had been exposed to COVID-19. Sequencing was performed on PBMCs or T cells enriched from blood (not recorded which). In DNA, the CDR3 is TGTGCCAGCAGCATCGCCGACTACGACCGATCCAATCAGCCCCAGCATTTT. Protein product: CASSIADYDRSNQPQHF.